This entry lists 15 T cell receptor beta chains sequenced from one sample in a study of CD8 T cells in Susac syndrome (dated by TCRdb to the late 2010s). The protocol used for the library was the immunoSEQ multiplex PCR assay. RNA was extracted with the RNeasy kit and 0.5 to 1 ug was reverse transcribed using random hexamers. In TCRdb, the public reads were trimmed at Q25 with fastp and aligned with MiXCR, with productive beta chains retained. Here each entry gathers all rows of one CDR3 protein and keeps the most common genes and DNA. Here the sample has hundreds of thousands of distinct CDR3 sequences; about 88% occur a single time. The top ten clones comprise 0.11% of the sample. The sequencing input was CD8+ T cells from PBMCs. The origin of the receptors is a human donor with multiple sclerosis.

The chain carries TRBV28 and TRBJ2-1; either TRBD1 or TRBD2 may supply D (5 bases each). The germline gives CDR1 MDHEN, CDR2 SYDVKM. The CDR3 length is 16 residues. The V end was cut by 2 bases, the J end by 0 bases, with 11 bases between. The CDR3 nucleotides read TGTGCCAGCAGTTTACTCTTTGGGGGCTCCTACAATGAGCAGTTCTTC. Translating gives CASSLLFGGSYNEQFF. Looking up the rest from reference TRBV28 and TRBJ2-1 gives the full variable domain: DVKVTQSSRYLVKRTGEKVFLECVQDMDHENMFWYRQDPGLGLRLIYFSYDVKMKEKGDIPEGYSVSREKKERFSLILESASTNQTSMYLCASSLLFGGSYNEQFFGPGTRLTVL.

The genes are TRBV3-1 and TRBJ2-3; TRBD2 matches 7 bases. V was clipped by 4 bases and J by 3 bases; unmatched bases: 16. The CDR3 length is 18 residues. Germline CDR1 LGHDT, CDR2 YNNKEL (reference sequence). CDR3 in amino acids: CASSRPRGLWFFTDTQYF. The CDR3 DNA reads TGTGCCAGCAGCCGACCAAGGGGACTATGGTTTTTTACAGATACGCAGTATTTT.

The chain joins TRBV12-3 or TRBV12-4 to TRBJ2-3, with 10 bases identical to TRBD2. The V segment lost 3 bases and the J segment 4 bases; nucleotides outside the gene matches: 4. The CDR3 contains 15 residues. The CDR3 protein is CASSFSLAGADTQYF. CDR3 DNA: TGTGCCAGCAGTTTTTCCCTAGCGGGAGCAGATACGCAGTATTTT.

The chain employs TRBV12-3 or TRBV12-4 and TRBJ2-7; TRBD1 aligns across 9 bases. J was trimmed by 2 bases and V by 3 bases; bases with no gene match: 5. The CDR3 extends over 15 amino acids. For the CDR3, the DNA is TGTGCCAGCAGTTTTTCCGGGACAGGGACCTACGAGCAGTACTTC. Translating it yields CASSFSGTGTYEQYF.

The chain carries TRBV7-3 and TRBJ2-2, with D maybe TRBD1 (6 bases). Trimming took off 1 base at V and 7 bases at J, with 16 bases between the two ends. CDR3 length: 16 residues. CDR1 and CDR2 (germline): SGHTA, FQGTGA. The CDR3, as DNA: TGTGCCAGCAGCTTAATGGGAGCAGGGACATTCGGGGAGCTGTTTTTT. This encodes CASSLMGAGTFGELFF.

The chain is built from TRBV6-5 and TRBJ2-2, with D possibly being TRBD2 (6 bases). Germline lookup yields CDR1 MNHEY and CDR2 SVGAGI. The CDR3 contains 17 residues. V was trimmed by 4 bases and J by 4 bases, leaving 19 bases between them. This CDR3 is CASSWVGWGESTGELFF. In nucleotides, the CDR3 is TGTGCCAGCAGTTGGGTGGGGTGGGGGGAGAGCACCGGGGAGCTGTTTTTT.

V usage is TRBV10-3 and J usage is TRBJ1-1, with unresolved D. Germline V CDR1 and CDR2: ENHRY, SYGVKD. The CDR3 is 18 amino acids. V lost 3 bases and J 4 bases, leaving 24 bases between the germline ends. CDR3 residues: CAISEGSPLRTGGTEAFF. Written as DNA, the CDR3 is TGTGCCATCAGTGAAGGATCCCCATTGAGGACCGGTGGCACTGAAGCTTTCTTT.

J is TRBJ1-2 and V is TRBV29-1, with D unclear. V was clipped by 7 bases and J by 0 bases, with 9 bases between them. The V gene's germline CDR1 is SQVTM and CDR2 ANQGSEA. CDR3 size: 12 residues. The CDR3 sequence: CSALTANYGYTF. CDR3 sequence (DNA): TGCAGCGCGTTAACAGCTAACTATGGCTACACCTTC.

The chain is built from TRBV29-1 and TRBJ1-1; D may be TRBD1 (5 bases). Trimming stripped 4 bases from V and 2 bases from J, with 14 bases between. Germline CDR1 reads SQVTM; CDR2 reads ANQGSEA. The CDR3 length is 14 residues. The DNA of the CDR3 is TGCAGCGTTGTGATGGCAGGGAGCAACACTGAAGCTTTCTTT. It yields the protein CSVVMAGSNTEAFF. Complete variable domain (other parts from reference TRBV29-1 and TRBJ1-1): SAVISQKPSRDICQRGTSLTIQCQVDSQVTMMFWYRQQPGQSLTLIATANQGSEATYESGFVIDKFPISRPNLTFSTLTVSNMSPEDSSIYLCSVVMAGSNTEAFFGQGTRLTVV.

V usage is TRBV7-3 and J usage is TRBJ2-3; D remains unclear. Deletions cut 4 bases from V and 0 bases from J, with 8 bases between. CDR3 length equals 14 residues. The germline V gene encodes CDR1 SGHTA and CDR2 FQGTGA. This CDR3 is CASSSPLSTDTQYF. In DNA, the CDR3 is TGTGCCAGCAGCTCCCCACTTAGCACAGATACGCAGTATTTT.

The V and J genes are TRBV7-9 and TRBJ2-1; 11 positions agree with TRBD2. With 7 bases clipped from V and 6 bases from J, the junction kept 11 bases outside the gene matches. The germline V gene has CDR1 SEHNR and CDR2 FQNEAQ (reference sequence). This CDR3 comprises 16 residues. The CDR3 spells CASILVDTSGGNEQFF. The CDR3 DNA sequence: TGTGCCAGCATCCTAGTGGATACTAGCGGGGGCAATGAGCAGTTCTTC.

The chain employs TRBV9 and TRBJ2-1; D not resolved. Between the trimmed V and J ends, which lost 0 bases and 3 bases, there was a span of 10 bases. Germline assignment: CDR1 SGDLS and CDR2 YYNGEE. The length of the CDR3 is 15 residues. The CDR3 DNA is TGTGCCAGCAGCGTAGAAACGGGCATCTACAATGAGCAGTTCTTC. Its protein is CASSVETGIYNEQFF.

V gene TRBV28 combines with J gene TRBJ2-7, with TRBD2 as a possible D gene (5 bases). The germline V gene has CDR1 MDHEN and CDR2 SYDVKM. The CDR3 length is 14 residues. V lost 7 bases to trimming and J lost 0 bases, with 13 bases between them. CDR3 nucleotides: TGTGCCAGCAAACGGACGGGGAGCTCCTACGAGCAGTACTTC. Its protein product is CASKRTGSSYEQYF. The complete variable domain, with remaining parts taken from reference TRBV28 and TRBJ2-7, reads DVKVTQSSRYLVKRTGEKVFLECVQDMDHENMFWYRQDPGLGLRLIYFSYDVKMKEKGDIPEGYSVSREKKERFSLILESASTNQTSMYLCASKRTGSSYEQYFGPGTRLTVT.

This chain links TRBV27 with TRBJ2-5; the D is unclear. The length of the CDR3 is 15 residues. V was trimmed by 4 bases and J by 5 bases, leaving 17 bases between them. CDR1 MNHEY and CDR2 SMNVEV come from the germline V gene (reference sequence). The CDR3: CASSSYQSPWETQYF. CDR3 nucleotides: TGTGCCAGCAGTTCCTACCAATCCCCTTGGGAGACCCAGTACTTC.

The chain is built from TRBV5-6 and TRBJ2-1, with TRBD2 matching over 7 bases. This CDR3 spans 14 amino acids. J lost 8 bases, V lost 0 bases, and 5 bases had no gene match. In germline, CDR1 is SGHDT, CDR2 YYEEEE. CDR3 in DNA: TGTGCCAGCAGCTTGGGACTAGCTGTCCATGAGCAGTTCTTC. Its protein is CASSLGLAVHEQFF.